This T cell receptor beta chain was observed in a study of T cell repertoires in cytomegalovirus infection. Across the whole study: HLA-B-restricted CMV epitopes that are well studied were used alongside recently identified HLA-C-restricted ones. From public TCR beta signatures came an indication of both CMV infection and matching HLA type. Study-level results: Dominating the ex vivo response were HLA-C-restricted CMV-specific TCR beta clonotypes. People with CMV and the relevant HLA were identified by cumulative public TCR beta family frequency.

Comments on this clonotype: Its antigen is unknown.

The J segment lost 6 bases and the V segment lost 8 bases, leaving 10 bases of the junction unmatched. Germline CDR1 reads MNHEY; CDR2 reads SMNVEV (reference sequence). The CDR3 spans 13 residues. From the reads, TCRdb called clonotypes with MiXCR, one entry per CDR3 protein. The sample includes 300,000 to 400,000 distinct CDR3 sequences, around a quarter of them seen just once. The chain combines TRBV27 with TRBJ2-7, with 7 bases fitting TRBD1. The sequence was collected from a human donor in good health (CMV status not recorded). Some clones in this sample may be carry-over from other donors' samples. The sample was cultured PBMCs, taken from culture after CMV antigen stimulation. CDR3 region: CASGRDSRLEQYF. The CDR3 DNA reads TGTGCCAGCGGTAGGGACAGCCGACTCGAGCAGTACTTC.